Below, 23 T cell receptor beta chains from the same sample are listed, as sequenced in a study of cytomegalovirus exposure and HLA in healthy donors. The study ran its PCR with 60 Vbeta and 13 Jbeta primers. Data came from immunoSEQ multiplex PCR; TCRdb stores just in-frame clones and leaves some out. This table holds approximately 140,000 clones, 55% to 80% found once. The specimen was PBMCs. Source of these receptors: a woman in her sixties in good health and CMV-seropositive.

The rearrangement links TRBV11-2 to TRBJ1-5, with D perhaps matching TRBD1 (6 bases). The CDR3 spans 15 residues. V was clipped by 5 bases and J by 5 bases, with 16 bases between them. The V gene's germline CDR1 is SGHAT and CDR2 FQNNGV. The CDR3 DNA reads TGTGCCAGCAGCCTATATCCGGGACAAGATCAGCCCCAGCATTTT. Its translation is CASSLYPGQDQPQHF.

The chain carries TRBV6-1 and TRBJ1-1; D is ambiguous. The germline V gene encodes CDR1 MNHNS and CDR2 SASEGT. CDR3 size: 14 residues. V shed 0 bases and J shed 3 bases, with 8 bases lying between them. CDR3 sequence reads: CASSEASRYTEAFF. In DNA form, the CDR3 reads TGTGCCAGCAGTGAAGCGTCGAGGTACACTGAAGCTTTCTTT.

This clone came up once. The rearrangement links TRBV7-2 to TRBJ2-7; 8 bases align to TRBD2. CDR1 and CDR2 (germline): SGHTA, FQGNSA. This CDR3 region has 15 residues. The V and J ends lost 5 bases and 6 bases, in that order; junction bases with no gene match: 12. CDR3 DNA: TGTGCCAGCAGCCGATGGGGAGCGGGAGACTCCGAGCAGTACTTC. This translates into CASSRWGAGDSEQYF.

V is TRBV2 and J is TRBJ2-3; TRBD2 agrees at 11 bases. The CDR3 extends over 14 amino acids. Per germline, CDR1 SNHLY and CDR2 FYNNEI. The DNA of the CDR3 is TGTGCTACCAGACTAGCGGGGAGCACAGATACGCAGTATTTT. Translation: CATRLAGSTDTQYF.

The genes are TRBV19 and TRBJ1-6, with 8 bases fitting TRBD1. The V and J ends lost 4 bases and 9 bases, in that order; junction bases with no gene match: 8. This CDR3 has 15 amino acids. CDR1 LNHDA and CDR2 SQIVND come from the germline V gene (reference sequence). The CDR3 sequence: CASSTRDRLSSPLHF. The CDR3 DNA reads TGTGCCAGTAGTACGAGGGACAGGTTATCTTCACCCCTCCACTTT. The entire variable domain, with the rest obtained from reference TRBV19 and TRBJ1-6, is as follows: DGGITQSPKYLFRKEGQNVTLSCEQNLNHDAMYWYRQDPGQGLRLIYYSQIVNDFQKGDIAEGYSVSREKKESFPLTVTSAQKNPTAFYLCASSTRDRLSSPLHFGNGTRLTVT.

V usage is TRBV6-4 and J usage is TRBJ2-3; TRBD1 matches at 8 bases. The CDR3 is 13 amino acids. After removal of 5 bases from V and 3 bases from J, the junction contained 1 base not matched to a gene. Germline V lookup: CDR1 MRHNA, CDR2 SNTAGT. Here the CDR3 DNA reads TGTGCCAGCAGTCGGACAGGGACAGATACGCAGTATTTT. It encodes CASSRTGTDTQYF.

V usage is TRBV18 and J usage is TRBJ2-1; 9 nucleotides agree with TRBD2. The junction had 6 bases not matched to a gene; V was cut back by 3 bases and J by 0 bases. The CDR3 is 17 amino acids. Germline V CDR1 and CDR2: KGHSH, LQKENI. The CDR3 is CASSPGLAQSSYNEQFF. CDR3 bases: TGTGCCAGCTCACCCGGACTAGCGCAGAGCTCCTACAATGAGCAGTTCTTC.

This clone showed up just a few times. The chain combines TRBV7-9 with TRBJ2-3; no definite D call. CDR3 length equals 15 residues. Germline V gene sequence: CDR1 SEHNR, CDR2 FQNEAQ (reference sequence). Trimming shortened V by 1 base and J by 5 bases, and 13 bases separated the two germline ends. CDR3 coding DNA: TGTGCCAGCAGCTTAGGGCAGTCCCTGATAGATACGCAGTATTTT. This encodes CASSLGQSLIDTQYF.

This clone was counted ten times or more. The chain combines TRBV7-2 with TRBJ2-1; no clear D gene. V was pared by 8 bases and J by 7 bases, with 3 bases between. The CDR3 is 9 residues long. Germline lookup yields CDR1 SGHTA and CDR2 FQGNSA. DNA for the CDR3: TGTGCCAGCTCGAATGAGCAGTTCTTC. Translated: CASSNEQFF.

The CDR3 loop reads CAWSAGTSGRVETQYF. In nucleotides, the CDR3 is TGTGCCTGGAGTGCCGGGACTAGCGGGAGGGTTGAGACCCAGTACTTC. The chain recombines TRBV30 with TRBJ2-5; 16 nucleotides align to TRBD2. Germline loops: CDR1 GTSNPN, CDR2 SVGIG (reference sequence). Trimming at V came to 1 base and at J to 5 bases, leaving 4 bases not matched to a gene. This CDR3 spans 16 amino acids.

This rearrangement joins TRBV7-2 to TRBJ2-1; D call uncertain. The CDR3 spans 13 residues. Trimming shortened V by 7 bases and J by 1 base, and 8 bases separated the two germline ends. Germline V CDR1 and CDR2: SGHTA, FQGNSA. CDR3 in amino acids: CASTQTSYNEQFF. The CDR3 nucleotides are TGTGCCAGCACTCAGACTTCCTACAATGAGCAGTTCTTC.

This clone was counted a single time. The chain couples TRBV19 to TRBJ1-2; the match to TRBD1 covers 7 bases. V lost 5 bases to trimming and J lost 4 bases; unmatched junction nucleotides: 7. Germline V CDR1 and CDR2: LNHDA, SQIVND (reference sequence). The CDR3 extends over 14 amino acids. CDR3 region: CASSPGQSFYGYTF. The CDR3 DNA reads as TGTGCCAGTAGTCCGGGACAGTCTTTCTATGGCTACACCTTC. The whole variable domain, filled in from reference TRBV19 and TRBJ1-2, reads DGGITQSPKYLFRKEGQNVTLSCEQNLNHDAMYWYRQDPGQGLRLIYYSQIVNDFQKGDIAEGYSVSREKKESFPLTVTSAQKNPTAFYLCASSPGQSFYGYTFGSGTRLTVV.

The J gene is TRBJ2-3, the V gene TRBV5-6; the D is unclear. The CDR3 is 11 amino acids. The germline gives CDR1 SGHDT, CDR2 YYEEEE. V was cut by 3 bases and J by 6 bases, with 5 bases left in between. CDR3 sequence reads: CASSSLDTQYF. The DNA for the CDR3 is TGTGCCAGCAGCTCCCTTGATACGCAGTATTTT.

This clone was observed a few times. This chain connects TRBV2 to TRBJ2-1; possible D gene TRBD2, 6 bases. CDR1 is SNHLY and CDR2 is FYNNEI in the germline V gene. V shed 6 bases and J shed 9 bases, with 21 bases lying between them. This CDR3 has 15 residues. Here the CDR3 DNA reads TGTGCCAGCAGGGGGGACTTGGGCGGGAAGGGTGAGCAGTTCTTC. Encoded protein: CASRGDLGGKGEQFF.

The chain combines TRBV28 with TRBJ1-1, with D maybe TRBD1 (6 bases). Per germline, CDR1 MDHEN and CDR2 SYDVKM. The germline V and J ends were trimmed by 6 bases and 7 bases, with 9 bases remaining between them. The CDR3 runs 11 residues. In DNA form, the CDR3 reads TGTGCCAGCAGCGAGGGGGTTGAAGCTTTCTTT. It yields the protein CASSEGVEAFF.

The count of this clone is one. The chain recombines TRBV28 with TRBJ2-3, with 8 bases that match TRBD2. Germline-derived CDR1 and CDR2 are MDHEN and SYDVKM. V lost 6 bases to trimming and J lost 0 bases; unmatched junction nucleotides: 11. The CDR3 spans 17 residues. CDR3 residues: CASSLWASGFSTDTQYF. CDR3 coding DNA: TGTGCCAGCAGCCTGTGGGCTAGCGGGTTTAGCACAGATACGCAGTATTTT.

In its sample, this clone was seen a few times. The chain joins TRBV7-3 to TRBJ2-2; the match to TRBD1 covers 9 bases. V lost 5 bases to trimming and J lost 1 base; unmatched junction nucleotides: 8. Per the germline V gene, CDR1 is SGHTA and CDR2 is FQGTGA. The CDR3 is made up of 17 amino acids. CDR3 residues: CASSPDRDRVNTGELFF. The CDR3 bases are TGTGCCAGCAGCCCGGACCGGGACAGGGTGAACACCGGGGAGCTGTTTTTT.

This clone was observed a handful of times. The V and J genes are TRBV5-6 and TRBJ1-4; perhaps TRBD1 as D (5 bases). Trimming removed 2 bases from V and 5 bases from J, with 10 bases in between. Germline lookup yields CDR1 SGHDT and CDR2 YYEEEE. The CDR3 totals 14 residues. The CDR3 here is CASSFRQLNEKLFF. The CDR3 DNA sequence: TGTGCCAGCAGCTTTCGACAGTTAAATGAAAAACTGTTTTTT.

The CDR3 nucleotides read TGTGCCAGCAGTTACCGGGGTTCACCCCTCCACTTT. Its protein product is CASSYRGSPLHF. The chain employs TRBV6-6 and TRBJ1-6; D uncertain. The V gene's germline CDR1 is MNHNY and CDR2 SVGAGI (reference sequence). The germline V and J ends were trimmed by 2 bases and 9 bases, with 5 bases remaining between them. CDR3 length: 12 amino acids.

The genes are TRBV18 and TRBJ2-7; 10 nucleotides match TRBD2. V was pared by 3 bases and J by 6 bases, with 11 bases of the junction left unmatched. CDR1 is KGHSH, CDR2 LQKENI, per germline. The CDR3 sequence is 16 residues long. The DNA for the CDR3 is TGTGCCAGCTCACCGGAAAGAACACTAGCGGGAATCGAGCAGTACTTC. Protein sequence: CASSPERTLAGIEQYF.

The V and J genes are TRBV28 and TRBJ2-1; no clear D gene. The CDR3 spans 13 residues. Between the trimmed V and J ends, which lost 6 bases and 0 bases, there was a span of 6 bases. Germline CDR1 is MDHEN and CDR2 is SYDVKM. The CDR3 region is CASRQFSYNEQFF. The DNA for the CDR3 is TGTGCCAGCAGACAGTTCTCCTACAATGAGCAGTTCTTC.

This rearrangement joins TRBV2 to TRBJ1-2; D gene ambiguous. The V gene's germline CDR1 is SNHLY and CDR2 FYNNEI. CDR3 size: 13 residues. Trimming shortened V by 4 bases and J by 4 bases, and 10 bases separated the two germline ends. In nucleotides, the CDR3 is TGTGCCAGCAGTGTTGAAGGGAGCTATGGCTACACCTTC. Its translation is CASSVEGSYGYTF.

This chain links TRBV25-1 with TRBJ1-3; D ambiguous. CDR1 MGHDK and CDR2 SYGVNS come from the germline V gene. The germline V and J ends were trimmed by 6 bases and 4 bases, with 10 bases remaining between them. CDR3 size: 13 residues. As DNA, the CDR3 is TGTGCCAGCAGAATCAACACGGGAAACACCATATATTTT. Residues: CASRINTGNTIYF.